This T cell receptor beta chain was observed in a study of blood T cell repertoires in COVID-19 (dated by TCRdb to the early 2020s). At the level of the whole study: Samples covering the acute and convalescent phases of COVID-19 were provided by collaborators in the United States, Italy and Spain. The material from the prospective study consisted of cDNA or gDNA derived from T cells, B-cell-depleted T cells, or PBMCs. The dataset comprised deeply sampled blood TCRbeta repertoires from subjects exposed to, actively infected with, or recovered from COVID-19. HLA class I and class II types, where available, came from metadata supplied by the sample provider rather than from assay-based typing. The repertoires were released in a freely available public database meant as a resource for research on the immune response to SARS-CoV-2. Sample metadata almost always included a de-identified subject ID, COVID-19 status, age in years and sex. Samples were obtained from the ongoing ImmuneRACE study (first 160 participants) and from about 1,300 subjects provided by 6 global collaborators. The full study reports these points: How much clinical and demographic metadata was included differed by source and by participant, and the metadata was provided uncurated.

The immunoSEQ Assay, a bias-controlled multiplex PCR, was used to amplify TCRbeta CDR3 regions from genomic DNA. The authors' pipeline ran thus. The number of nucleated cells in each sample was estimated by amplification of reference gene primers within the assay. To quantify the absolute abundance of each unique TCRbeta CDR3 rearrangement, sequence reads were collapsed and filtered. For each sample, productive Simpson clonality was calculated by taking the square root of Simpson's diversity index across productive rearrangements. TCRdb limited this immuneACCESS table to in-frame rearrangements with V and J called. A share of clones is missing; checked studies link under half to unresolved V genes, and the rest is unexplained. D and trimming were read from the DNA, whereas the V and J calls and clone size are those reported in that table. The sample includes around 250,000 clones, with roughly 85% observed a single time. Jointly, the top ten make up less than 3% of the sample.

Whole blood was collected in K2EDTA tubes by collaborating institutions according to the institutions' own protocols. For TCRbeta analysis, collaborator samples were shipped as frozen whole blood, as isolated PBMCs, or as DNA extracted from either sample type. CDR1 SNHLY and CDR2 FYNNEI are derived from the germline V gene. Cut back by 1 base and 2 bases, the V and J ends lie 9 bases apart. The CDR3 contains 15 residues, cysteine and phenylalanine counted. The sequence is cut down to CDR3 DNA, 45 bases in frame from base 1. For this clone: It has no known antigen specificity. It has no much larger one-base neighbor in the sample; base qualities were not kept.

This TCR derives from a woman between 25 and 40 years old with active or convalescent COVID-19. The source material was peripheral blood. The sequence links TRBV2 to TRBJ2-1; TRBD1 is possibly the D segment (5 matching bases). The CDR3 protein: CASSEGPGTYNEQFF. The DNA sequence is TGTGCCAGCAGTGAAGGTCCAGGGACCTACAATGAGCAGTTCTTC.